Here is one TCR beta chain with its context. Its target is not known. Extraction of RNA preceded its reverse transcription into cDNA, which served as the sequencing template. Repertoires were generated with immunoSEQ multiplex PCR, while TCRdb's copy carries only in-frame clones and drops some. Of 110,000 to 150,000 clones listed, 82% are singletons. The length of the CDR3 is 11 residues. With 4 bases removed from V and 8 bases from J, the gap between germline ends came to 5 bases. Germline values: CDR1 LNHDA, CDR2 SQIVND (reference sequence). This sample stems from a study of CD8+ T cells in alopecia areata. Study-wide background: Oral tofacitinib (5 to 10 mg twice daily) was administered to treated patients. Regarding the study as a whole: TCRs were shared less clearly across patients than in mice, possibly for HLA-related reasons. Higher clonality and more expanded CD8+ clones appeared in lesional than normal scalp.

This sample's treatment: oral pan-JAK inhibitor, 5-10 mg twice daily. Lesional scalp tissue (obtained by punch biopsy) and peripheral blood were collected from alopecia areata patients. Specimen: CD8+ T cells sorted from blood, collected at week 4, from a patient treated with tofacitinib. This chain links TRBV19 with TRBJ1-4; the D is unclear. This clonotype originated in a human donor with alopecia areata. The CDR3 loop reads CASSTSEKLFF. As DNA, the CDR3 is TGTGCCAGTAGTACCTCGGAAAAACTGTTTTTT.